One sample yielded the 32 T cell receptor beta chains listed below, sequenced in a study of T cells in Graves' hyperthyroidism and ophthalmopathy. Amplification targeted TCR beta CDR3 regions from RNA transcripts. Researchers ran a first-round RT-PCR on the TCR CDR3 using the HTBI primer set. TCRdb redid the calling of the multiplex PCR reads with MiXCR, one entry per CDR3 protein. The sample records roughly 180,000 distinct CDR3 sequences, about 18% being singletons. Sample: blood. The receptors here all came from a woman in her 50s with Graves' hyperthyroidism.

This chain links TRBV6-1 with TRBJ1-2; 9 nucleotides agree with TRBD1. CDR3 size: 14 residues. Germline assignment: CDR1 MNHNS and CDR2 SASEGT. V was pared by 6 bases and J by 3 bases, with 5 bases of the junction left unmatched. The CDR3 loop reads CASRGTGSYYGYTF. The DNA of the CDR3 is TGTGCCAGCAGGGGGACAGGGTCCTACTATGGCTACACCTTC.

The rearrangement joins TRBV11-2 to TRBJ2-1; D gene unclear. Germline V lookup: CDR1 SGHAT, CDR2 FQNNGV. V was trimmed by 8 bases and J by 9 bases, leaving 8 bases between them. This CDR3 has 10 residues. CDR3 sequence (DNA): TGTGCCAGCGGTCCGGTTGAGCAGTTCTTC. Its translation: CASGPVEQFF.

This clonotype was recorded a few times. This chain links TRBV2 with TRBJ2-7, with 10 bases lining up with TRBD2. The CDR3 covers 14 residues. Germline loops: CDR1 SNHLY, CDR2 FYNNEI. V was pared by 10 bases and J by 2 bases, with 8 bases of the junction left unmatched. The CDR3 sequence is CANQVSGGTYEQYF. The CDR3, as DNA: TGTGCCAACCAAGTTAGCGGGGGGACCTACGAGCAGTACTTC. Supplemented by reference TRBV2 and TRBJ2-7, the full variable domain reads EPEVTQTPSHQVTQMGQEVILRCVPISNHLYFYWYRQILGQKVEFLVSFYNNEISEKSEIFDDQFSVERPDGSNFTLKIRSTKLEDSAMYFCANQVSGGTYEQYFGPGTRLTVT.

The rearrangement joins TRBV29-1 to TRBJ2-7; D is undetermined. V lost 1 base and J 3 bases, leaving 4 bases between the germline ends. This CDR3 has 11 amino acids. Germline V gene data show CDR1 as SQVTM and CDR2 as ANQGSEA. The DNA for the CDR3 is TGCAGCGTTGAAGGGTACTACGAGCAGTACTTC. Protein: CSVEGYYEQYF.

This clonotype has a handful of counts. The CDR3 nucleotides are TGTGCCATCAGTGAGTCAGGCAGGGGGTCCTACGAGCAGTACTTC. It yields the protein CAISESGRGSYEQYF. The J gene is TRBJ2-7, the V gene TRBV10-3, with 7 bases lining up with TRBD1. There are 15 residues in the CDR3. CDR1 and CDR2 (germline): ENHRY, SYGVKD. The J segment lost 1 base and the V segment lost 0 bases, leaving 3 bases of the junction unmatched.

V and J are TRBV5-5 and TRBJ1-5, with TRBD1 as a possible D gene (6 bases). The CDR3 is 17 residues long. Trimming left V 1 base short and J 4 bases short, with 18 bases between. Germline V gives CDR1 SGHKS, CDR2 YYEKEE (reference sequence). This CDR3 reads CASSLSLSGTSNQPQHF. The CDR3 nucleotides are TGTGCCAGCAGCTTGTCCCTGTCGGGGACATCTAATCAGCCCCAGCATTTT.

This clonotype was detected many times. This chain links TRBV11-2 with TRBJ2-1, with unresolved D. Germline lookup yields CDR1 SGHAT and CDR2 FQNNGV. V was shortened by 1 base and J by 6 bases, with 13 bases between the two germline ends. The CDR3 loop spans 15 amino acids. CDR3 nucleotide sequence: TGTGCCAGCAGCTTAGCCAGTCCTTATGGCAATGAGCAGTTCTTC. It specifies CASSLASPYGNEQFF.

The sample holds many counts of this clonotype. The chain has TRBV24-1 and TRBJ1-1, with D perhaps TRBD1 (6 bases). V gave up 3 bases and J gave up 5 bases, with 15 bases separating them. Germline V gives CDR1 KGHDR, CDR2 SFDVKD. This CDR3 comprises 15 residues. CDR3 loop: CATSDATGSGTEAFF. The CDR3 DNA reads as TGTGCCACCAGTGATGCGACAGGTTCGGGGACTGAAGCTTTCTTT.

The table lists this clonotype with many counts. V and J are TRBV18 and TRBJ1-2; no definite D call. The CDR3 extends over 14 amino acids. CDR1 and CDR2 (germline): KGHSH, LQKENI. V lost 3 bases, J lost 10 bases, and 18 bases lay in between. This chain's CDR3 is CASSPRTNLEVYTF. The CDR3 nucleotides are TGTGCCAGCTCACCCCGGACCAATCTCGAAGTCTACACCTTC.

This clonotype was found many times. V usage is TRBV2 and J usage is TRBJ2-7; either TRBD1 or TRBD2 may supply D (5 bases each). Trimming took 3 bases from V and 3 from J, leaving 9 bases between them. Per the germline V gene, CDR1 is SNHLY and CDR2 is FYNNEI. The CDR3 extends over 13 amino acids. CDR3 coding DNA: TGTGCCAGCAGTGACGGGGCCAACTACGAGCAGTACTTC. The encoded protein is CASSDGANYEQYF.

This clonotype was found once. This chain links TRBV5-6 with TRBJ1-1; D uncertain. This CDR3 spans 13 amino acids. Trimming stripped 4 bases from V and 4 bases from J, with 11 bases between. Germline V gene data show CDR1 as SGHDT and CDR2 as YYEEEE. CDR3 nucleotide sequence: TGTGCCAGCAGCCCCGGGATGGCCACTGAAGCTTTCTTT. Translating gives CASSPGMATEAFF.

The sample holds many counts of this clonotype. The V and J genes are TRBV5-1 and TRBJ2-7; D assignment may be TRBD1 or TRBD2 (5 bases each). Germline V gives CDR1 SGHRS, CDR2 YFSETQ. The length of the CDR3 is 15 residues. With 0 bases removed from V and 6 bases from J, the gap between germline ends came to 16 bases. CDR3 DNA sequence: TGCGCCAGCAGCTTGGAATCGAGGGGCGTTCTCGAGCAGTACTTC. Amino acid sequence: CASSLESRGVLEQYF.

This clonotype was detected ten times or more. The DNA for the CDR3 is TGTGCCAGCAGTCTCCGGGAGCCCTATGGCTACACCTTC. Translated: CASSLREPYGYTF. The chain uses TRBV3-1 and TRBJ1-2; no clear D gene. The CDR3 loop spans 13 amino acids. V was cut by 6 bases and J by 4 bases, with 12 bases left in between. Germline lookup yields CDR1 LGHDT and CDR2 YNNKEL (reference sequence).

This clonotype was counted ten times or more. V gene TRBV7-2 combines with J gene TRBJ2-1; D unclear. The V gene's germline CDR1 is SGHTA and CDR2 FQGNSA. The CDR3 consists of 14 residues. Trimming shortened V by 3 bases and J by 4 bases, and 10 bases separated the two germline ends. In DNA, the CDR3 is TGTGCCAGCAGCTTCCGGACCATTTACAATGAGCAGTTCTTC. Its translation is CASSFRTIYNEQFF.

This clonotype was counted once. The chain couples TRBV5-1 to TRBJ2-2; 9 bases are shared with TRBD1. Trimming removed 1 base from V and 3 bases from J; junction bases left unmatched: 4. This CDR3 contains 16 residues. Germline CDR1 reads SGHRS; CDR2 reads YFSETQ. This chain's CDR3 is CASSLTGGDYTGELFF. In nucleotides, the CDR3 is TGCGCCAGCAGCTTGACAGGGGGCGACTACACCGGGGAGCTGTTTTTT. The variable domain in full, completed from reference TRBV5-1 and TRBJ2-2, reads KAGVTQTPRYLIKTRGQQVTLSCSPISGHRSVSWYQQTPGQGLQFLFEYFSETQRNKGNFPGRFSGRQFSNSRSEMNVSTLELGDSALYLCASSLTGGDYTGELFFGEGSRLTVL.

Many counts were recorded for this clonotype. The gene calls are TRBV6-2 or TRBV6-3 and TRBJ1-5; D might be TRBD1 (6 bases). CDR1 and CDR2 from the germline V gene are MNHEY and SVGEGT. V was shortened by 2 bases and J by 2 bases, with 13 bases between the two germline ends. This CDR3 has 16 residues. CDR3 loop: CASSYGRGAGNQPQHF. The CDR3 region has the DNA TGTGCCAGCAGTTACGGTCGGGGGGCTGGCAATCAGCCCCAGCATTTT.

Ten or more counts support this clonotype. The chain recombines TRBV7-3 with TRBJ2-1; 12 positions agree with TRBD1. Germline V gene data show CDR1 as SGHTA and CDR2 as FQGTGA. CDR3 length: 15 amino acids. Trimming took 4 bases from V and 6 from J; bases not matched to a gene: 4. In DNA form, the CDR3 reads TGTGCCAGCAGCTCGTCGGGACAGGGGGCCAATGAGCAGTTCTTC. Encoded protein: CASSSSGQGANEQFF.

This clonotype was seen ten or more times. V is TRBV5-1 and J is TRBJ1-1; tentative D call: TRBD1 (5 bases). Germline assignment: CDR1 SGHRS and CDR2 YFSETQ. The V gene lost 5 bases and the J gene lost 3 bases, with 11 bases spanning the gap. The CDR3 contains 13 residues. This CDR3 is CASRGTQDTEAFF. The CDR3 nucleotides are TGCGCCAGCAGGGGGACGCAGGACACTGAAGCTTTCTTT.

This clonotype was found many times. The chain uses TRBV13 and TRBJ2-3; no firm D call. CDR1 and CDR2 from the germline V gene are PRHDT and FYEKMQ (reference sequence). V was clipped by 5 bases and J by 1 base, with 13 bases between them. This CDR3 contains 15 residues. This chain's CDR3 is CASSLSVLGTDTQYF. CDR3 DNA sequence: TGTGCCAGCAGCCTTAGTGTGCTGGGCACAGATACGCAGTATTTT.

There are many counts of this clonotype. The genes are TRBV7-9 and TRBJ1-6; D not certain. The CDR3 is 15 amino acids. The V and J ends lost 5 bases and 8 bases respectively, with 16 bases between them. Germline loops: CDR1 SEHNR, CDR2 FQNEAQ (reference sequence). CDR3 nucleotide sequence: TGTGCCAGCAGCGGTCCGGTTGCGGGTGATTCACCCCTCCACTTT. Protein sequence: CASSGPVAGDSPLHF.

V is TRBV4-1 and J is TRBJ1-5; possibly TRBD1 for D (6 bases). Trimming stripped 0 bases from V and 2 bases from J, with 11 bases between. This CDR3 comprises 16 residues. Germline loops: CDR1 MGHRA, CDR2 YSYEKL. This CDR3 reads CASSQEERGGNQPQHF. The CDR3 bases are TGCGCCAGCAGCCAAGAAGAAAGGGGGGGCAATCAGCCCCAGCATTTT.

This clonotype was seen many times. The rearrangement links TRBV12-3 or TRBV12-4 to TRBJ1-5; D unclear. CDR3 length equals 13 residues. V lost 6 bases and J 1 base, leaving 7 bases between the germline ends. The DNA of the CDR3 is TGTGCCAGCAGCCTTCTAAGCAATCAGCCCCAGCATTTT. The encoded protein is CASSLLSNQPQHF.

This chain connects TRBV2 to TRBJ2-4; the D gene is possibly TRBD1 (6 bases). This CDR3 has 14 residues. The V end lost 4 bases, the J end lost 6 bases, and 13 bases lay between the germline ends. Germline V gene data show CDR1 as SNHLY and CDR2 as FYNNEI. DNA of the CDR3: TGTGCCAGCAGTGTAGGGGGATCGGGAAACATTCAGTACTTC. It encodes CASSVGGSGNIQYF.

This clonotype was detected ten times or more. The chain has TRBV4-2 and TRBJ2-1; D uncertain. Between the trimmed V and J ends, which lost 5 bases and 6 bases, there was a span of 14 bases. Germline CDR1 is LGHNA and CDR2 is YNFKEQ. The CDR3 extends over 14 amino acids. This chain's CDR3 is CASSSSGPANEQFF. The CDR3 nucleotides are TGTGCCAGCAGCTCCTCCGGTCCAGCCAATGAGCAGTTCTTC.

This clonotype was observed many times. In nucleotides, the CDR3 is TGTGCCAGCAGCCAAGGGACAAGAGCTAACTATGGCTACACCTTC. As protein: CASSQGTRANYGYTF. The chain is built from TRBV3-1 and TRBJ1-2; D might be TRBD1 (5 bases). The V end lost 1 base, the J end lost 0 bases, and 9 bases lay between the germline ends. Germline values: CDR1 LGHDT, CDR2 YNNKEL (reference sequence). This CDR3 is 15 amino acids long.

This clonotype occurred many times. CDR3 in DNA: TGCAGCGCCAGACGCTCCGGGACTCAAGAGACCCAGTACTTC. It translates to CSARRSGTQETQYF. The V call is TRBV29-1, the J call TRBJ2-5; D is perhaps TRBD2 (6 bases). Germline values: CDR1 SQVTM, CDR2 ANQGSEA. The CDR3 length is 14 residues. V gave up 7 bases and J gave up 2 bases, with 17 bases separating them.

In its sample, this clonotype was seen many times. The CDR3 DNA is TGTGCCAGCAGTTACACGACAGGTTCCGACGAGCAGTACTTC. Its translation: CASSYTTGSDEQYF. V usage is TRBV6-5 and J usage is TRBJ2-7; a weak D match, TRBD1 (6 bases). V was trimmed by 2 bases and J by 5 bases, leaving 13 bases between them. Looked up from germline, CDR1 is MNHEY and CDR2 is SVGAGI. The CDR3 length is 14 residues.

The sample holds many counts of this clonotype. The gene calls are TRBV11-2 and TRBJ2-3; no definite D call. CDR1 is SGHAT and CDR2 is FQNNGV in the germline V gene. Trimming cost V 1 base and J 1 base, with 9 bases left between them. This CDR3 region has 15 residues. Written as DNA, the CDR3 is TGTGCCAGCAGCTTAGTCCCCTTGGGCACAGATACGCAGTATTTT. Amino acids: CASSLVPLGTDTQYF.

The chain carries TRBV3-1 and TRBJ1-1; TRBD1 might be the D (6 bases). The germline gives CDR1 LGHDT, CDR2 YNNKEL (reference sequence). This CDR3 has 14 residues. V shed 5 bases and J shed 5 bases, with 15 bases lying between them. The CDR3, as DNA: TGTGCCAGCAGCTACCAGGGGACGGGAACTGAAGCTTTCTTT. Protein product: CASSYQGTGTEAFF. The whole variable domain, filled in from reference TRBV3-1 and TRBJ1-1, reads DTAVSQTPKYLVTQMGNDKSIKCEQNLGHDTMYWYKQDSKKFLKIMFSYNNKELIINETVPNRFSPKSPDKAHLNLHINSLELGDSAVYFCASSYQGTGTEAFFGQGTRLTVV.

This clonotype was observed at least ten times. The chain joins TRBV7-8 to TRBJ1-6; D not certain. In germline, CDR1 is SGHVS, CDR2 FQNEAQ. The V and J ends lost 1 base and 6 bases respectively, with 10 bases between them. This CDR3 is 15 amino acids long. The CDR3 reads CASSLVRGVNSPLHF. The CDR3 coding sequence is TGTGCCAGCAGCTTAGTTCGGGGAGTTAATTCACCCCTCCACTTT. The full variable domain, with the rest looked up from reference TRBV7-8 and TRBJ1-6, is GAGVSQSPRYKVAKRGQDVALRCDPISGHVSLFWYQQALGQGPEFLTYFQNEAQLDKSGLPSDRFFAERPEGSVSTLKIQRTQQEDSAVYLCASSLVRGVNSPLHFGNGTRLTVT.

This clonotype was picked up many times. This sequence joins TRBV7-3 and TRBJ2-1; 10 positions agree with TRBD2. V lost 3 bases and J lost 5; bases outside the gene matches: 7. This CDR3 contains 16 residues. In germline, CDR1 is SGHTA, CDR2 FQGTGA. CDR3 amino acids: CASSLGSGGGNNEQFF. The DNA of the CDR3 is TGTGCCAGCAGCTTGGGCAGCGGGGGGGGGAACAATGAGCAGTTCTTC.

In its sample, this clonotype was seen many times. The V gene is TRBV11-2, the J gene TRBJ1-1; weak D call: TRBD1 (5 bases). The V and J ends lost 0 bases and 4 bases respectively, with 9 bases between them. Germline-derived CDR1 and CDR2 are SGHAT and FQNNGV. This CDR3 comprises 14 residues. The CDR3 DNA is TGTGCCAGCAGCTTAGATTCGGGGACCACTGAAGCTTTCTTT. This translates into CASSLDSGTTEAFF.